This T cell receptor (beta chain) appears in the sequencing data of a study of human T cells and chemical hapten exposure. On the study more broadly: All through the roughly 26-week study, the scalp of each patient received diphenylcyclopropenone doses weekly.

MiXCR, run by TCRdb on the RACE reads, gives a single entry per CDR3 protein. The profile shows 50,000 to 70,000 distinct CDR3 sequences, over 10% of them singletons. As for time point: patch test 3, about 24 weeks after DPC sensitization. Indicated treatment: therapeutic diphenylcyclopropenone sensitization with weekly scalp DPC. Blood collection took place prior to placing each patch test. The authors extracted total RNA from unfractionated whole blood. Germline V gives CDR1 SQVTM, CDR2 ANQGSEA. The CDR3 has 13 amino acids. V dropped 7 bases and J dropped 7; count of bases not matched to a gene: 7. This clonotype originated in a man younger than 40 with alopecia areata. Some clones in this sample may be carry-over from other donors' samples. The V gene is TRBV29-1, the J gene TRBJ1-2; 12 nucleotides line up with TRBD1. The sequences come from whole blood, collected in connection with sensitization to the hapten diphenylcyclopropenone (DPC). CDR3 bases: TGCAGCGGAGGGACAGGGGGCGCTTCTGGCTACACCTTC. This gives the protein CSGGTGGASGYTF.